What follows describes a single TCR beta chain. The authors prepared the TCRbeta library with unique molecular identifiers. One entry per CDR3 protein, called by TCRdb with MiXCR from the PCR reads. The table records over 550,000 distinct CDR3 sequences, approximately 10% of them present only once. Losses at the gene ends were 8 bases for V and 9 bases for J; bases not matched to a gene: 8. Germline V gene sequence: CDR1 MNHEY, CDR2 SVGEGT. This CDR3 has 13 residues. This sample was included in a study of T-cell reconstitution after alpha-beta-depleted transplantation in children. The chain uses TRBV6-2 or TRBV6-3 and TRBJ2-1; TRBD2 matches at 9 bases. The TCR was taken from a human donor who donated a stem cell graft to a child with acute myeloid leukemia. Sequenced material: PBMCs from the stem cell graft donor, taken from the stem cell graft. CDR3 amino acids: CASQTSGRGEQFF. The CDR3 nucleotides are TGTGCCAGCCAGACTAGCGGCCGGGGTGAGCAGTTCTTC.